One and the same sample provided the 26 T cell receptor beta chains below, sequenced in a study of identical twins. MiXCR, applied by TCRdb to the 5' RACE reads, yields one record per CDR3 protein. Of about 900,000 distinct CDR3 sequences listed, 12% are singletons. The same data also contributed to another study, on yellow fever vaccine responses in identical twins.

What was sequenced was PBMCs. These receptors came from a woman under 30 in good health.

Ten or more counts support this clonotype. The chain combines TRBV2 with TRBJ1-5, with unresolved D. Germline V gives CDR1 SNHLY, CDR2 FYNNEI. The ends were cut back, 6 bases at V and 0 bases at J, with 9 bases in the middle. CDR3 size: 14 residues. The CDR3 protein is CASRRGDSNQPQHF. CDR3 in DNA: TGTGCCAGCAGACGGGGTGATAGCAATCAGCCCCAGCATTTT.

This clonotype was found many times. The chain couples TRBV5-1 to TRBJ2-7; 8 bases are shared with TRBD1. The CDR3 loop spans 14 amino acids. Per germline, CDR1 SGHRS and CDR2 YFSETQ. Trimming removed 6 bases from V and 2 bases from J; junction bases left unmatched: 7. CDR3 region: CASNRGQGTYEQYF. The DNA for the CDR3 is TGCGCCAGCAACCGAGGACAGGGTACCTACGAGCAGTACTTC. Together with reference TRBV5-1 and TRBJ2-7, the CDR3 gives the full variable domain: KAGVTQTPRYLIKTRGQQVTLSCSPISGHRSVSWYQQTPGQGLQFLFEYFSETQRNKGNFPGRFSGRQFSNSRSEMNVSTLELGDSALYLCASNRGQGTYEQYFGPGTRLTVT.

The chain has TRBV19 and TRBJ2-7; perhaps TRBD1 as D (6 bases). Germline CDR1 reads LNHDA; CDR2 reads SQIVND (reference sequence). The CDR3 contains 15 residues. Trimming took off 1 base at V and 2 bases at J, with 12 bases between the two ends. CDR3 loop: CASSIAGDGAYEQYF. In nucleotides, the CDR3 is TGTGCCAGTAGTATAGCAGGGGACGGGGCCTACGAGCAGTACTTC.

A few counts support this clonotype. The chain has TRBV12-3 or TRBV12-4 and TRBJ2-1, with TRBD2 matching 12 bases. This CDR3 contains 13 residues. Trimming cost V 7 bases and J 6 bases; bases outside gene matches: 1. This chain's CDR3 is CASTSGGANEQFF. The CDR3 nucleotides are TGTGCCAGCACTAGCGGGGGGGCCAATGAGCAGTTCTTC.

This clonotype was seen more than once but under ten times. The CDR3 loop is CASSSLQGRGPQHF. The CDR3 bases are TGTGCCAGCAGTAGCCTACAGGGAAGAGGGCCCCAGCATTTT. The chain is built from TRBV12-3 or TRBV12-4 and TRBJ1-5; possible D gene TRBD1, 6 bases. This CDR3 is 14 amino acids long. The V and J ends lost 5 bases and 9 bases respectively, with 17 bases between them.

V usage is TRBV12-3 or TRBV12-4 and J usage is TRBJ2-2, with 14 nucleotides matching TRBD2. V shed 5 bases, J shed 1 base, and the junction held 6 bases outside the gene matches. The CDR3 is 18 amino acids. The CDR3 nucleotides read TGTGCCAGCAGTCCAGGGACTAGCGGGAGCCTGAACACCGGGGAGCTGTTTTTT. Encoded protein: CASSPGTSGSLNTGELFF.

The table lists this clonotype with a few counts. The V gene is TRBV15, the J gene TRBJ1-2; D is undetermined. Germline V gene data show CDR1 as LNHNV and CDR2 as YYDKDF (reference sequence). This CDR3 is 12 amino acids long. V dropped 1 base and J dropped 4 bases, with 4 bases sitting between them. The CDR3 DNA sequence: TGTGCCACCAGCAGAGCTACCTATGGCTACACCTTC. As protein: CATSRATYGYTF.

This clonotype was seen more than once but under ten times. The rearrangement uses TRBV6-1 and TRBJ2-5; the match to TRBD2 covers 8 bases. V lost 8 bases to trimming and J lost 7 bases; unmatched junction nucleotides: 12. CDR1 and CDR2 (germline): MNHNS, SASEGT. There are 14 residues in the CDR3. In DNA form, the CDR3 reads TGTGCCAGCGAAGGACTAGGGACTAGAGGGACCCAGTACTTC. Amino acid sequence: CASEGLGTRGTQYF.

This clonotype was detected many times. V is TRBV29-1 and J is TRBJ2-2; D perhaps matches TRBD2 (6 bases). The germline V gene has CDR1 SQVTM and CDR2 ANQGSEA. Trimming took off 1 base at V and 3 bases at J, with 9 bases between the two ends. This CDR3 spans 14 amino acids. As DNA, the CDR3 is TGCAGCGTTGAAGCGGGAGTGTACACCGGGGAGCTGTTTTTT. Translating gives CSVEAGVYTGELFF.

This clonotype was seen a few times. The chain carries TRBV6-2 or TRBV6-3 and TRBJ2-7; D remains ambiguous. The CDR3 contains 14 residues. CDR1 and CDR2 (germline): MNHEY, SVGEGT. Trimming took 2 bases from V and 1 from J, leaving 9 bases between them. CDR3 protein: CASSYRDKSYEQYV. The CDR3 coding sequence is TGTGCCAGCAGTTACCGTGACAAATCCTACGAGCAGTACGTC.

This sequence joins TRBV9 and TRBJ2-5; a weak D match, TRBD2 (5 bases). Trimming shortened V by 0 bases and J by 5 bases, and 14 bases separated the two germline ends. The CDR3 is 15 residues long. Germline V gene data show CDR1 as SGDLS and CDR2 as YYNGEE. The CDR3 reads CASSVASGPGETQYF. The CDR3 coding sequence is TGTGCCAGCAGCGTAGCCTCCGGACCGGGGGAGACCCAGTACTTC.

DNA of the CDR3: TGTGCCAGCAGCCCCCAGGGGATCCGGAACGAATTAGGCTACACCTTC. Protein product: CASSPQGIRNELGYTF. V gene TRBV9 combines with J gene TRBJ1-2; D is perhaps TRBD1 (6 bases). CDR3 length: 16 amino acids. V dropped 4 bases and J dropped 8 bases, with 24 bases sitting between them. Germline V gene lookup returns CDR1 SGDLS and CDR2 YYNGEE.

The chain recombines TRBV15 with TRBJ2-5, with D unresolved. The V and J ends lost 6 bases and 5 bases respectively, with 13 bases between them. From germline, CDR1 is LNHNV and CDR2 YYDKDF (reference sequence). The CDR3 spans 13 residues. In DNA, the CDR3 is TGTGCCACCAGTCTAGTTATCGGGGAGACCCAGTACTTC. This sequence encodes CATSLVIGETQYF.

CDR3 sequence (DNA): TGTGCCAGCAGCCAAGGGACTAGCGGGCGAACAAACACAGATACGCAGTATTTT. This encodes CASSQGTSGRTNTDTQYF. This rearrangement joins TRBV3-1 to TRBJ2-3; 11 positions agree with TRBD2. V dropped 1 base and J dropped 2; count of bases not matched to a gene: 8. CDR1 is LGHDT and CDR2 is YNNKEL in the germline V gene (reference sequence). This CDR3 is 18 amino acids long.

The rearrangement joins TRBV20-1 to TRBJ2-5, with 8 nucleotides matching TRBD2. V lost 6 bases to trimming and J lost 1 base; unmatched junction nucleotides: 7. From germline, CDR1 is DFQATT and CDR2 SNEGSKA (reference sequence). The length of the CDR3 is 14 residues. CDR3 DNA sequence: TGCAGTGCGGACCGGGGGGGGCCCCAAGAGACCCAGTACTTC. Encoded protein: CSADRGGPQETQYF.

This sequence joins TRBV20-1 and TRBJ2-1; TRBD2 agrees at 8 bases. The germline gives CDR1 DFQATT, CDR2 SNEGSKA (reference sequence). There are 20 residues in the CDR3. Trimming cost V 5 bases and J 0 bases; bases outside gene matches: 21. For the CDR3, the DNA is TGCAGTGCTTGGTCGGAAGACAGCTTAACTAGCGGAAGCTCCTACAATGAGCAGTTCTTC. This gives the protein CSAWSEDSLTSGSSYNEQFF.

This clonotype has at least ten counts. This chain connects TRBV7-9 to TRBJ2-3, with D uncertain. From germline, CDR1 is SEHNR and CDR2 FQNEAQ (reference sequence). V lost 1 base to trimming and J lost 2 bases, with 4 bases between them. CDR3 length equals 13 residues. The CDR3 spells CASSLEITDTQYF. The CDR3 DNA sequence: TGTGCCAGCAGCTTAGAGATCACAGATACGCAGTATTTT. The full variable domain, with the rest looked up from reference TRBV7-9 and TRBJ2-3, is DTGVSQNPRHKITKRGQNVTFRCDPISEHNRLYWYRQTLGQGPEFLTYFQNEAQLEKSRLLSDRFSAERPKGSFSTLEIQRTEQGDSAMYLCASSLEITDTQYFGPGTRLTVL.

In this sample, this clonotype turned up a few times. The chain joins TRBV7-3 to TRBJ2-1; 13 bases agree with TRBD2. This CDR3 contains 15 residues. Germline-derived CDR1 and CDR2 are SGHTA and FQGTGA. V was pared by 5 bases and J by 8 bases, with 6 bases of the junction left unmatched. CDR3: CASSRLAGGLYEQFF. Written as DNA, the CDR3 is TGTGCCAGCAGCCGACTAGCGGGAGGATTGTATGAGCAGTTCTTC. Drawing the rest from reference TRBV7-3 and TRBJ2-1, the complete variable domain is GAGVSQTPSNKVTEKGKYVELRCDPISGHTALYWYRQSLGQGPEFLIYFQGTGAADDSGLPNDRFFAVRPEGSVSTLKIQRTERGDSAVYLCASSRLAGGLYEQFFGPGTRLTVL.

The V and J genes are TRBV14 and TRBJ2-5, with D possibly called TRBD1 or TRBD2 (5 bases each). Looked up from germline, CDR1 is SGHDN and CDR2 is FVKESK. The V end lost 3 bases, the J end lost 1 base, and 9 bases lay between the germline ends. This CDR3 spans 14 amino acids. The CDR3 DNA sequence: TGTGCCAGCAGCCACCGGGACCCCCAAGAGACCCAGTACTTC. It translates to CASSHRDPQETQYF.

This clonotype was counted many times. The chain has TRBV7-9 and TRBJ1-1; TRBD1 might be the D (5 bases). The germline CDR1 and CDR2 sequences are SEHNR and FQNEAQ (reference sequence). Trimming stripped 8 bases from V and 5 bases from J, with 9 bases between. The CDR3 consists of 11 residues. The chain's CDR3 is CASHGGTEAFF. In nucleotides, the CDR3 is TGTGCCAGCCACGGGGGGACTGAAGCTTTCTTT.

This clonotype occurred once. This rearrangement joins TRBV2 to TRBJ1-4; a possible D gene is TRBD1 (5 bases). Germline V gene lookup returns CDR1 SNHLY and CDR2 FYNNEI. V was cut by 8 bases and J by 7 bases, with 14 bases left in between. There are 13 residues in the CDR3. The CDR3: CASGGAGFEKLFF. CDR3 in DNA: TGTGCCAGCGGCGGAGCAGGGTTTGAAAAACTGTTTTTT.

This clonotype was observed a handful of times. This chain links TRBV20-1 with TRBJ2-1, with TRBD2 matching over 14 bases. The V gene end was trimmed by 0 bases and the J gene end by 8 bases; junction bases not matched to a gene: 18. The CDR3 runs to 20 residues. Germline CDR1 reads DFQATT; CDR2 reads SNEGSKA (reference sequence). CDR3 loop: CSARDWGTSGSFSIGDEQFF. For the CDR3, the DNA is TGCAGTGCTAGAGATTGGGGGACTAGCGGGAGTTTCAGTATTGGCGATGAGCAGTTCTTC.

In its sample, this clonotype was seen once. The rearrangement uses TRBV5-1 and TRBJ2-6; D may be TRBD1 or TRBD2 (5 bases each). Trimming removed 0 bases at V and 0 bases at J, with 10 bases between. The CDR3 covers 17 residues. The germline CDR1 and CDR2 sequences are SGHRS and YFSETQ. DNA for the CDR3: TGCGCCAGCAGCTTGGCCGGGACGAACTCTGGGGCCAACGTCCTGACTTTC. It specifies CASSLAGTNSGANVLTF.

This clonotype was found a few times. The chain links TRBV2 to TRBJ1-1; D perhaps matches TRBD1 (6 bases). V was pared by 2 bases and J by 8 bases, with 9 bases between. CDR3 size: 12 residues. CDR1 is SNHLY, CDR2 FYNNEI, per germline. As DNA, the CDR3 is TGTGCCAGCAGTGAATCGACAGGAGAAGCTTTCTTT. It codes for CASSESTGEAFF.

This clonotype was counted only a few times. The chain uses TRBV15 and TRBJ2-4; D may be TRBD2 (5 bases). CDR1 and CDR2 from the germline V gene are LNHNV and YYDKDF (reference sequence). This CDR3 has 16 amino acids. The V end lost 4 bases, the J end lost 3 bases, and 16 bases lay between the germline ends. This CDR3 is CATSIVGTRGKNIQYF. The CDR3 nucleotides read TGTGCCACCAGCATCGTGGGCACTCGGGGCAAAAACATTCAGTACTTC.

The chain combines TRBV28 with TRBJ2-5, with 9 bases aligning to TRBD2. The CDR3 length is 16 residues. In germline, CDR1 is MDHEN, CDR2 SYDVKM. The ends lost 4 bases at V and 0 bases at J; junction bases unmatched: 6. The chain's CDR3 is CASSYVAGGHQETQYF. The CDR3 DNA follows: TGTGCCAGCAGTTATGTGGCGGGAGGGCACCAAGAGACCCAGTACTTC.